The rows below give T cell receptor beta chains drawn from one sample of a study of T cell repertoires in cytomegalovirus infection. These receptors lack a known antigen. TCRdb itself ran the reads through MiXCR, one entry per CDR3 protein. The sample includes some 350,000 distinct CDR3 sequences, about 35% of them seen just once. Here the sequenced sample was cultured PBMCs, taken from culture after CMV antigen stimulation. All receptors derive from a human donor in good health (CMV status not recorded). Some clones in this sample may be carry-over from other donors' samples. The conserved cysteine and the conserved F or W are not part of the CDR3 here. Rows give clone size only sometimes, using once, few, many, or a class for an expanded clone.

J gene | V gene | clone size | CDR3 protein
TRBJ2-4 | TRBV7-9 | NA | ASSARTGARDIQY
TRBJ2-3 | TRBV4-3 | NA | ASSQKRIRLAGGGDTQY
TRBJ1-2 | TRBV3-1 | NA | ASSPSDSPRGYT
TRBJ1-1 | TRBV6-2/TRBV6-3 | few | ASSVKQGGYTEAF
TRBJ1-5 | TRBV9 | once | ASSVGAFNQPQH
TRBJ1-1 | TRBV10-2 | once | ASSESGRGLTEAF
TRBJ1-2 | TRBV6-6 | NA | ASIGWTDSFYGYT
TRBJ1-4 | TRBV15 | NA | ATSKPPGQGNEKLF
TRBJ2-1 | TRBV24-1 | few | ATSDLQGSYNEQF
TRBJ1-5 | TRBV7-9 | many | ASSKTGTETLSNQPQH
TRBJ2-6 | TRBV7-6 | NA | ASSLAAFGTERPAGANVLT
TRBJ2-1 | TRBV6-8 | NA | ASSPQRRTHADEQF
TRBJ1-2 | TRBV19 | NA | ASSIRGREDGYT
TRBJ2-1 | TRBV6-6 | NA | ASSSLLGADYNEQF
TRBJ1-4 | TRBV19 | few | ASSIVFLSTNEKLF
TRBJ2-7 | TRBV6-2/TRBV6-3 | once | ASNDGTYEQY
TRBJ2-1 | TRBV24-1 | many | ATSDLKRGSEGEQF
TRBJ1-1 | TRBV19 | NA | ASSMDRRTEAF
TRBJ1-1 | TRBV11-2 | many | ASSRSSGQGTEAF
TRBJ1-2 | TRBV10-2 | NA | ASSESARGSIGYT
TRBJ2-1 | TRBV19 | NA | ASSPGTSTHNEQF
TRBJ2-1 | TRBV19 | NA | ASSMGGGYNEQF
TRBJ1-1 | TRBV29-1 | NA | SVDAGTGPAEAF
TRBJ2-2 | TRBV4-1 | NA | ASSQGLAGLNTGELF
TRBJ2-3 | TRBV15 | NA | ATSGLRLSTDTQY
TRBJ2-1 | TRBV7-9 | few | ASSLSMLAGVTTPSSYNEQF
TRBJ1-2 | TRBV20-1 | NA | SARDSRQSNYGYT
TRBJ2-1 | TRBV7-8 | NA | ASSMGTTFYNEQF
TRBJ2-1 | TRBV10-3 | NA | AIRTGVAGGVNEQF
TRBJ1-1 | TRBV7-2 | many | ASSLSVFGTAVPAF
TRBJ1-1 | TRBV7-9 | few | ASSLLAGENTEAF
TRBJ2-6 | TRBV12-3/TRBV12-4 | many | ASSLALGGTGANVLT
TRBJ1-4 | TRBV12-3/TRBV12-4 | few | ASSPSGGNEKLF
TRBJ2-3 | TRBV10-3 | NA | AISGSLRERENSDTQY
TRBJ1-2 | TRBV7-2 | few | ASSLMTGDYGYT